A selection of T cell receptor beta chains follows, all from one sample in a study of T cell repertoires in cytomegalovirus infection. TCRdb independently ran MiXCR on the reads; one entry per CDR3 protein. This sample has 310,000 or so distinct CDR3 sequences, with roughly a quarter found just once. The sequenced material came from PBMCs. These receptors originate from a human donor in good health (CMV status not recorded). Some clones in this sample may be carry-over from other donors' samples. CDR3s include the opening cysteine and the closing phenylalanine or tryptophan. D genes are given only for firm matches. Clone size is shown for a subset of rows, as once, few, many or a class of expanded clone.

cdr3_nt: TGTGCCAGCAGCCAACCCCCGGGAAGAAGCTACACAGATACGCAGTATTTT; cdr3_aa: CASSQPPGRSYTDTQYF; j_call: TRBJ2-3; d_call: .; clone_size: few; v_call: TRBV7-2
cdr3_nt: TGTGCCAGCAGCTTATGGGCAGTCAATCAGCCCCAGCATTTT; cdr3_aa: CASSLWAVNQPQHF; j_call: TRBJ1-5; d_call: .; clone_size: many; v_call: TRBV7-2
cdr3_nt: TGTGCCAGCAGCCCGCAACCTACTAGCGGGGGGGCCGGAGATGAGCAGTTCTTC; cdr3_aa: CASSPQPTSGGAGDEQFF; j_call: TRBJ2-1; d_call: TRBD2; clone_size: many; v_call: TRBV7-2
cdr3_nt: TGTGCCAGCGGCTCTGGAAACACCATATATTTT; cdr3_aa: CASGSGNTIYF; j_call: TRBJ1-3; d_call: .; clone_size: many; v_call: TRBV12-3/TRBV12-4
cdr3_nt: TGTGCCAGCACTGGGACAGGGGGAGATCAGCCCCAGCATTTT; cdr3_aa: CASTGTGGDQPQHF; j_call: TRBJ1-5; d_call: TRBD1; clone_size: many; v_call: TRBV28
cdr3_nt: TGTGCCAGCAGTGTAGGCGGGAGGGCCGGGGAGCTGTTTTTT; cdr3_aa: CASSVGGRAGELFF; j_call: TRBJ2-2; d_call: TRBD2; clone_size: once; v_call: TRBV27
cdr3_nt: TGTGCCAGCAGCTTCGCCGGGACCGAGTTCGGTGAGCAGTTCTTC; cdr3_aa: CASSFAGTEFGEQFF; j_call: TRBJ2-1; d_call: .; clone_size: .; v_call: TRBV11-3
cdr3_nt: TGTGCCAGCAGACCTGGGGCACCCGGACAGCCCCAGCATTTT; cdr3_aa: CASRPGAPGQPQHF; j_call: TRBJ1-5; d_call: .; clone_size: .; v_call: TRBV27
cdr3_nt: TGTGCCAGTAGTATAGAGCAAGGGGAGAGATGGAACAATCAGCCCCAGCATTTT; cdr3_aa: CASSIEQGERWNNQPQHF; j_call: TRBJ1-5; d_call: .; clone_size: .; v_call: TRBV19
cdr3_nt: TGTGCCAGCAGGCGCCCTCCGGGAATAACAGAGCAGTTCTTC; cdr3_aa: CASRRPPGITEQFF; j_call: TRBJ2-1; d_call: .; clone_size: many; v_call: TRBV7-2
cdr3_nt: TGTGCCAGCAGTCAGAGGGACTTTTACAATGAGCAGTTCTTC; cdr3_aa: CASSQRDFYNEQFF; j_call: TRBJ2-1; d_call: .; clone_size: few; v_call: TRBV27
cdr3_nt: TGCAGTGCTAGCGAACAGAACACTGAAGCTTTCTTT; cdr3_aa: CSASEQNTEAFF; j_call: TRBJ1-1; d_call: .; clone_size: .; v_call: TRBV20-1
cdr3_nt: TGCAGCGTTACCAGACGTCGGTGGGACCTGAACACTGAAGCTTTCTTT; cdr3_aa: CSVTRRRWDLNTEAFF; j_call: TRBJ1-1; d_call: .; clone_size: .; v_call: TRBV29-1
cdr3_nt: TGTGCCGGGGGGACGACCTACGAGCAGTACTTC; cdr3_aa: CAGGTTYEQYF; j_call: TRBJ2-7; d_call: .; clone_size: .; v_call: TRBV6-2/TRBV6-3
cdr3_nt: TGTGCCAGTTGTCTGACCAGGGGGCTTTCACATCAGCCCCAGCATTTT; cdr3_aa: CASCLTRGLSHQPQHF; j_call: TRBJ1-5; d_call: TRBD1; clone_size: .; v_call: TRBV19
cdr3_nt: TGTGCCAGCAGCTTTGACAGAGCGGGAGCTTTCTTT; cdr3_aa: CASSFDRAGAFF; j_call: TRBJ1-1; d_call: .; clone_size: few; v_call: TRBV11-2